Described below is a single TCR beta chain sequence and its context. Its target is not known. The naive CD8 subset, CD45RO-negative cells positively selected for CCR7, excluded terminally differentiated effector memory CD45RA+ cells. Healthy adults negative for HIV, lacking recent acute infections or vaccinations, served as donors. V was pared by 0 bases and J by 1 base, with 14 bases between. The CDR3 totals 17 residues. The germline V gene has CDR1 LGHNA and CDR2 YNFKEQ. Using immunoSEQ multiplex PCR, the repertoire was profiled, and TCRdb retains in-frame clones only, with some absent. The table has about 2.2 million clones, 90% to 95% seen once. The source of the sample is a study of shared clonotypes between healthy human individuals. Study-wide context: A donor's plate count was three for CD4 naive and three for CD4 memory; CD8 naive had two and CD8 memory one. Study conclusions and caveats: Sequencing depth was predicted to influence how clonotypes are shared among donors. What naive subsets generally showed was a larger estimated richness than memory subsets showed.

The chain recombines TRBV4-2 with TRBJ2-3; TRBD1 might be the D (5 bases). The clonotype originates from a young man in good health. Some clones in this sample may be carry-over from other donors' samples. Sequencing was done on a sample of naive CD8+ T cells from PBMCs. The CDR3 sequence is CASSQDEGQGGTDTQYF. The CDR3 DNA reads TGTGCCAGCAGCCAAGATGAAGGGCAAGGGGGCACAGATACGCAGTATTTT.